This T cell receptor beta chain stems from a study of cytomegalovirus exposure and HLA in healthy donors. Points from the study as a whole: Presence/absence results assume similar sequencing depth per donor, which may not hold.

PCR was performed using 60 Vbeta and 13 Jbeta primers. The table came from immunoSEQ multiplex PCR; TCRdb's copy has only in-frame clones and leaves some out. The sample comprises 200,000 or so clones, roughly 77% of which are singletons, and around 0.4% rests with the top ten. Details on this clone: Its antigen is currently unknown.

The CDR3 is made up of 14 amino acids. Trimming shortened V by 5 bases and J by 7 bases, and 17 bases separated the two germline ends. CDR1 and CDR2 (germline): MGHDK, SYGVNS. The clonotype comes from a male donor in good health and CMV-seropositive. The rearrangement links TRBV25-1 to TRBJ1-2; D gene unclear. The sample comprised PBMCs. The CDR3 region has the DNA TGTGCCAGCAGTAACGCCGACTCCCGTGTTGGCTACACCTTC. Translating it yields CASSNADSRVGYTF.